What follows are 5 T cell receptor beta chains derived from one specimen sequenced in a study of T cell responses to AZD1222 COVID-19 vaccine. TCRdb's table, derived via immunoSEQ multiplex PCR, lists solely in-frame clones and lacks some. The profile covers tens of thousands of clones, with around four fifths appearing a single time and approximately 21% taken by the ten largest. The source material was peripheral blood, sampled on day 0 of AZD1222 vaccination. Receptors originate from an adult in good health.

The CDR3 sequence: CASTNGGQGFTEAFF. The CDR3 DNA is TGTGCTTCCACAAACGGAGGACAGGGGTTTACTGAAGCTTTCTTT. This chain joins TRBV10-3 and TRBJ1-1; 9 bases match TRBD1. This CDR3 region has 15 residues. Germline V gene sequence: CDR1 ENHRY, CDR2 SYGVKD.

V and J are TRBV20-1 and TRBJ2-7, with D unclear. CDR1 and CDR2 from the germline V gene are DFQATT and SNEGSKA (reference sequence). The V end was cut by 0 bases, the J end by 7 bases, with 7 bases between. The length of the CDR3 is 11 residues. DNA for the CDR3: TGCAGTGCTAGAGATGGGCGAGAGCAGTACTTC. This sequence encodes CSARDGREQYF.

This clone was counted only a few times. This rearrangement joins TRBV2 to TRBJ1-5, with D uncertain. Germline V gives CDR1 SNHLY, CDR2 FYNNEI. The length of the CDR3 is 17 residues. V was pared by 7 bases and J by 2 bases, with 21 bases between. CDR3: CASNPGSKFGGNQPQHF. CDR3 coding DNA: TGTGCCAGCAATCCGGGGAGTAAATTCGGAGGCAATCAGCCCCAGCATTTT.

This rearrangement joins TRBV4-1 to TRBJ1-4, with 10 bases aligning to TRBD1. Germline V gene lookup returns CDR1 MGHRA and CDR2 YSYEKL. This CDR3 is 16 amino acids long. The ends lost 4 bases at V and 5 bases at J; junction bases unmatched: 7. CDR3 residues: CASSPTRDRGNEKLFF. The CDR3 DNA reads TGCGCCAGCAGCCCTACACGGGACAGGGGAAATGAAAAACTGTTTTTT.

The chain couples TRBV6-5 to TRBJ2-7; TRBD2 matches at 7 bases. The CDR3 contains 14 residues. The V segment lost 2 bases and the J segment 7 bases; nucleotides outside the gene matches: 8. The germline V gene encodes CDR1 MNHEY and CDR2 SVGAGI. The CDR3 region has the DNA TGTGCCAGCAGTTACCCGGGGACTACCCCAGAGCAGTACTTC. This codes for CASSYPGTTPEQYF.